Below are 4 T cell receptor beta chains sequenced from a single sample in a study of T cells in localized non-small cell lung cancer (dated by TCRdb to 2020 to 2022). The method behind the library was the immunoSEQ multiplex PCR assay. Held by TCRdb, this immuneACCESS table contains in-frame sequences only and omits some clones. Under half of the omission traces to an unresolved V gene where checked; the cause of the rest is unknown. The sample profile shows approximately 35,000 clones; about nine tenths of them were found once. Approximately 5.2% of the sample comes from the top ten. Sequencing used PBMCs, obtained before any cancer treatment. The receptors shown here come from a man aged 40-75 years with stage II lung adenocarcinoma.

The V gene is TRBV4-3, the J gene TRBJ1-4; 8 positions match TRBD1. The CDR3 extends over 15 amino acids. Germline CDR1 LGHNA, CDR2 YSLEER. Germline trimming cut 3 bases from V and 8 bases from J; bases unmatched to any gene: 8. CDR3 sequence: CASSHSQGGKEKLFF. CDR3 nucleotide sequence: TGCGCCAGCAGCCACTCACAGGGGGGGAAGGAAAAACTGTTTTTT.

The chain recombines TRBV14 with TRBJ2-1; no firm D call. Germline CDR1 reads SGHDN; CDR2 reads FVKESK. The CDR3 loop spans 15 amino acids. The V gene lost 4 bases and the J gene lost 5 bases, with 15 bases spanning the gap. CDR3 DNA sequence: TGTGCCAGCAGCCCCCGCGGCCCGGCTGACAATGAGCAGTTCTTC. Protein: CASSPRGPADNEQFF. Complete variable domain (other parts from reference TRBV14 and TRBJ2-1): EAGVTQFPSHSVIEKGQTVTLRCDPISGHDNLYWYRRVMGKEIKFLLHFVKESKQDESGMPNNRFLAERTGGTYSTLKVQPAELEDSGVYFCASSPRGPADNEQFFGPGTRLTVL.

This chain uses TRBV6-1 with TRBJ2-7, with D possibly called TRBD1 or TRBD2 (5 bases each). Deletions cut 7 bases from V and 3 bases from J, with 7 bases between. The CDR3 has 11 amino acids. CDR1 MNHNS and CDR2 SASEGT come from the germline V gene. CDR3 residues: CASNGGYEQYF. The CDR3 DNA reads as TGTGCCAGCAATGGGGGCTACGAGCAGTACTTC.

This chain links TRBV6-5 with TRBJ2-7; 9 bases agree with TRBD1. This CDR3 has 13 residues. CDR1 MNHEY and CDR2 SVGAGI come from the germline V gene. Trimming at V came to 6 bases and at J to 6 bases, leaving 6 bases not matched to a gene. In DNA, the CDR3 is TGTGCCAGCAGGCGAGGACAGGGGCGCGAGCAGTACTTC. Amino acid sequence: CASRRGQGREQYF.